Sequencing of this T cell receptor beta chain was carried out in a study of T cells in Graves' hyperthyroidism and ophthalmopathy. Overall study results and limits: Ophthalmopathy and stable hyperthyroidism were separated by a 13 V-J model.

Regions amplified from RNA transcripts were the TCR beta CDR3 regions. Initially, a first-round RT-PCR of the TCR CDR3 employed the HTBI primer set. Each CDR3 protein gets one entry after TCRdb re-called the multiplex PCR reads with MiXCR. The sample consists of 500,000 to 650,000 distinct CDR3 sequences, roughly 15% of them appearing once. This clonotype was detected a few times. Its antigen is currently unknown. Germline V gene lookup returns CDR1 MNHEY and CDR2 SVGAGI. The CDR3 contains 10 residues. Trimming removed 2 bases at V and 11 bases at J, with 4 bases between. The V gene is TRBV6-5, the J gene TRBJ2-4; D unresolved. Sequencing used blood. The origin of this receptor is a woman between 50 and 59 years old with Graves' ophthalmopathy. CDR3 protein: CASSYPLQYF. The CDR3 DNA sequence: TGTGCCAGCAGTTACCCCCTTCAGTACTTC.